Listed below are T cell receptor beta chains from one sample, sequenced in a study of immune cell composition in non-small cell lung cancer. Clones were sequenced by immunoSEQ multiplex PCR, and TCRdb holds only the in-frame ones, with some missing. The sample has 3,000 to 4,000 clones; around 68% are singletons. Sequencing used lung tumor tissue. All receptors derive from a human donor with non-small cell lung cancer. Both conserved end residues are part of each CDR3. The D gene is left open where the match is weak. A clone size is listed for some rows: how often the clone was seen (once, few, many), or a class if it is expanded.

size	V	D	J	CDR3	DNA
.	TRBV28	TRBD1	TRBJ1-1	CASGPGTVLEFADTEAFF	TGTGCCAGCGGGCCCGGGACAGTCTTGGAGTTCGCGGACACTGAAGCTTTCTTT
.	TRBV9	TRBD1	TRBJ1-2	CASSVRDRDYGYTF	TGTGCCAGCAGCGTCCGGGACAGGGACTATGGCTACACCTTC
.	TRBV7-9	.	TRBJ2-7	CASSQGLVGYEQYF	TGTGCCAGCAGCCAGGGGTTAGTAGGCTACGAGCAGTACTTC
few	TRBV14	.	TRBJ2-1	CASSPQGLQEQFF	TGTGCCAGCAGCCCCCAGGGACTGCAAGAGCAGTTCTTC
.	TRBV5-4	TRBD1	TRBJ2-1	CASSSKQGNNEQFF	TGTGCCAGCAGCTCGAAACAGGGGAATAATGAGCAGTTCTTC
.	TRBV27	TRBD2	TRBJ2-7	CASSFWLAGPYEQYF	TGTGCCAGCAGTTTCTGGCTAGCGGGGCCCTACGAGCAGTACTTC
.	TRBV5-5	TRBD2	TRBJ2-2	CASSLGSGVGTGELLF	TGTGCCAGCAGCTTGGGTAGCGGGGTAGGCACCGGGGAGCTGCTTTTT
.	TRBV7-3	TRBD2	TRBJ2-7	CASSLMVLAGGEQYF	TGTGCCAGCAGCTTAATGGTGCTAGCGGGAGGCGAGCAGTACTTC
.	TRBV10-1	TRBD2	TRBJ2-1	CASRPSSGTSDYNEQFF	TGCGCCAGCAGACCCTCCTCCGGGACTAGCGACTACAATGAGCAGTTCTTC
medium-sized	TRBV4-3	TRBD1	TRBJ1-2	CASSQDWTGGWTEGYTF	TGCGCCAGCAGCCAAGATTGGACAGGGGGCTGGACGGAAGGCTACACCTTC
.	TRBV18	.	TRBJ2-1	CASSHSLLTYNEQFF	TGTGCCAGCTCCCACTCACTACTAACCTACAATGAGCAGTTCTTC
few	TRBV27	.	TRBJ2-5	CASSSDDSGVLETQYF	TGTGCCAGCAGTTCTGACGATTCAGGGGTGTTGGAGACCCAGTACTTC
few	TRBV4-3	.	TRBJ2-1	CASSLGLNEQFF	TGCGCCAGCAGCCTCGGGTTGAATGAGCAGTTCTTC
.	TRBV29-1	TRBD1	TRBJ2-7	CSVEGWTGGKYEQYF	TGCAGCGTTGAAGGCTGGACAGGGGGCAAGTACGAGCAGTACTTC
.	TRBV4-3	.	TRBJ1-2	CASSQVAGTGGYTF	TGCGCCAGCAGCCAAGTGGCGGGGACCGGTGGCTACACCTTC
.	TRBV7-9	TRBD1	TRBJ1-1	CASSFGQGFWNTEAFF	TGTGCCAGCAGCTTCGGACAGGGGTTTTGGAACACTGAAGCTTTCTTT
medium-sized	TRBV9	TRBD1	TRBJ1-5	CASSVAKGDRVYDQPQHF	TGTGCCAGCAGCGTAGCTAAAGGAGACAGGGTTTACGATCAGCCCCAGCATTTT